The entry that follows covers one T cell receptor beta chain sequence. Its specificity is not known. The PCR made use of 60 Vbeta and 13 Jbeta primers. This table comes from immunoSEQ multiplex PCR, and its TCRdb copy is limited to in-frame clones, with some not included. The table shows about 71,000 clones, with 70% occurring only once. The CDR3 extends over 13 amino acids. Germline V CDR1 and CDR2: SGHAT, FQNNGV. V lost 5 bases to trimming and J lost 6 bases; unmatched junction nucleotides: 2. This sample is drawn from a study of cytomegalovirus exposure and HLA in healthy donors. Overall study findings and caveats: On later analysis, the bulk of CMV-associated TCR beta chains appeared to be HLA-restricted. When presence/absence was analysed, sequencing depth was taken to be roughly uniform across donors.

The source is a woman aged 45 to 65 in good health and CMV-seropositive. The sample comprised PBMCs. This chain connects TRBV11-2 to TRBJ2-3, with TRBD1 matching 10 bases. Here the CDR3 reads CASSRTGGDTQYF. DNA for the CDR3: TGTGCCAGCAGCCGGACAGGGGGGGATACGCAGTATTTT.